The 9 T cell receptor beta chains reported below all come from one sample, sequenced in a study of control samples from healthy donors and cancer patients. Data came from immunoSEQ multiplex PCR; TCRdb stores just in-frame clones and leaves some out. This sample carries 100,000 to 150,000 clones, about 90% of them seen once, and the ten largest clones take approximately 37%. The specimen was blood. Every receptor here comes from a man aged 50 to 59 in good health.

The rearrangement uses TRBV5-1 and TRBJ2-5; D ambiguous. Germline values: CDR1 SGHRS, CDR2 YFSETQ. V was pared by 1 base and J by 5 bases, with 9 bases between. There are 13 residues in the CDR3. The CDR3: CASSLRPHETQYF. As DNA, the CDR3 is TGCGCCAGCAGCTTGAGGCCGCACGAGACCCAGTACTTC.

This sequence joins TRBV27 and TRBJ1-1; no reliable D call. Germline CDR1 and CDR2: MNHEY and SMNVEV (reference sequence). The CDR3 totals 13 residues. V dropped 4 bases and J dropped 1 base, with 7 bases sitting between them. CDR3 protein: CASSWVPNTEAFF. The CDR3 DNA follows: TGTGCCAGCAGTTGGGTTCCGAACACTGAAGCTTTCTTT.

The V call is TRBV18, the J call TRBJ2-3, with 11 bases matching TRBD2. CDR1 KGHSH and CDR2 LQKENI come from the germline V gene. CDR3 size: 16 residues. The V gene end was trimmed by 6 bases and the J gene end by 2 bases; junction bases not matched to a gene: 7. The CDR3 reads CASSPTSGGPTDTQYF. The CDR3 region has the DNA TGTGCCAGCTCGCCTACTAGCGGGGGCCCCACAGATACGCAGTATTTT.

The J gene is TRBJ1-1, the V gene TRBV27; D unresolved. The ends were cut back, 6 bases at V and 1 base at J, with 15 bases in the middle. Germline V gene data show CDR1 as MNHEY and CDR2 as SMNVEV (reference sequence). This CDR3 has 15 amino acids. CDR3 region: CASSPHWASNTEAFF. CDR3 DNA: TGTGCCAGCAGCCCCCATTGGGCATCGAACACTGAAGCTTTCTTT.

The V call is TRBV7-2, the J call TRBJ2-1; the D is unclear. The V gene lost 0 bases and the J gene lost 0 bases, with 6 bases spanning the gap. The CDR3 runs 15 residues. Germline V gene sequence: CDR1 SGHTA, CDR2 FQGNSA. This CDR3 is CASSLAISSYNEQFF. DNA of the CDR3: TGTGCCAGCAGCTTAGCGATTAGCTCCTACAATGAGCAGTTCTTC.

The rearrangement joins TRBV19 to TRBJ2-2; D might be TRBD1 (6 bases). The length of the CDR3 is 14 residues. From germline, CDR1 is LNHDA and CDR2 SQIVND (reference sequence). Between the trimmed V and J ends, which lost 5 bases and 5 bases, there was a span of 12 bases. The chain's CDR3 is CASSYNTGTGELFF. The CDR3 region has the DNA TGTGCCAGTAGTTATAATACAGGGACCGGGGAGCTGTTTTTT.

The rearrangement links TRBV2 to TRBJ2-5, with D perhaps TRBD2 (6 bases). Trimming took off 7 bases at V and 2 bases at J, with 20 bases between the two ends. Germline CDR1 is SNHLY and CDR2 is FYNNEI. This CDR3 spans 16 amino acids. CDR3 sequence reads: CASIEGRRGDQETQYF. The CDR3 DNA is TGTGCCAGCATCGAGGGGAGGCGGGGAGATCAAGAGACCCAGTACTTC.

This rearrangement joins TRBV6-5 to TRBJ1-1; TRBD1 might be the D (6 bases). Germline loops: CDR1 MNHEY, CDR2 SVGAGI. There are 15 residues in the CDR3. Trimming took 4 bases from V and 7 from J, leaving 19 bases between them. The CDR3 loop is CASSFGGGSGDEAFF. Here the CDR3 DNA reads TGTGCCAGCAGTTTTGGGGGGGGCTCTGGGGATGAAGCTTTCTTT.

V usage is TRBV12-3 or TRBV12-4 and J usage is TRBJ1-3; D is undetermined. V lost 3 bases, J lost 4 bases, and 4 bases lay in between. This CDR3 is built from 12 residues. DNA for the CDR3: TGTGCCAGCAGTTTGATCGGAAACACCATATATTTT. Encoded protein: CASSLIGNTIYF.